This entry concerns a single T cell receptor (beta chain). The antigen is undetermined. The entry originates in a study of OX40 agonist ivuxolimab in advanced cancers. Study in general: A mean age of around 63 years, range roughly 23 to 85, was recorded, and about 83% were male.

The germline V gene encodes CDR1 KGHSH and CDR2 LQKENI. The CDR3 runs 11 residues. Trimming stripped 6 bases from V and 4 bases from J, with 5 bases between. Overall study findings and caveats: CD8+ T cells showed, on average, more clonal expansion than CD4+ cells. Relatively little clonal expansion, among the lowest observed, appeared in partial responders at 0.1-3.0 mg/kg. At doses 0.1 to 3.0 mg/kg, CD4+ and CD8+ clones expanded.

TCRdb's table, derived via immunoSEQ multiplex PCR, lists solely in-frame clones and lacks some. The repertoire includes approximately 68,000 clones, 85% to 90% of them detected once, and about 0.9% sits in the top ten. The receptor was derived from an adult with an advanced solid tumor such as melanoma, head and neck, liver or kidney cancer. V is TRBV18 and J is TRBJ2-3, with unresolved D. The starting material was CD4+ or CD8+ T cells sorted from blood, obtained in a trial of the OX40 agonist ivuxolimab. CDR3 region: CASSTSDTQYF. The CDR3 DNA is TGTGCCAGCTCCACCTCAGATACGCAGTATTTT.